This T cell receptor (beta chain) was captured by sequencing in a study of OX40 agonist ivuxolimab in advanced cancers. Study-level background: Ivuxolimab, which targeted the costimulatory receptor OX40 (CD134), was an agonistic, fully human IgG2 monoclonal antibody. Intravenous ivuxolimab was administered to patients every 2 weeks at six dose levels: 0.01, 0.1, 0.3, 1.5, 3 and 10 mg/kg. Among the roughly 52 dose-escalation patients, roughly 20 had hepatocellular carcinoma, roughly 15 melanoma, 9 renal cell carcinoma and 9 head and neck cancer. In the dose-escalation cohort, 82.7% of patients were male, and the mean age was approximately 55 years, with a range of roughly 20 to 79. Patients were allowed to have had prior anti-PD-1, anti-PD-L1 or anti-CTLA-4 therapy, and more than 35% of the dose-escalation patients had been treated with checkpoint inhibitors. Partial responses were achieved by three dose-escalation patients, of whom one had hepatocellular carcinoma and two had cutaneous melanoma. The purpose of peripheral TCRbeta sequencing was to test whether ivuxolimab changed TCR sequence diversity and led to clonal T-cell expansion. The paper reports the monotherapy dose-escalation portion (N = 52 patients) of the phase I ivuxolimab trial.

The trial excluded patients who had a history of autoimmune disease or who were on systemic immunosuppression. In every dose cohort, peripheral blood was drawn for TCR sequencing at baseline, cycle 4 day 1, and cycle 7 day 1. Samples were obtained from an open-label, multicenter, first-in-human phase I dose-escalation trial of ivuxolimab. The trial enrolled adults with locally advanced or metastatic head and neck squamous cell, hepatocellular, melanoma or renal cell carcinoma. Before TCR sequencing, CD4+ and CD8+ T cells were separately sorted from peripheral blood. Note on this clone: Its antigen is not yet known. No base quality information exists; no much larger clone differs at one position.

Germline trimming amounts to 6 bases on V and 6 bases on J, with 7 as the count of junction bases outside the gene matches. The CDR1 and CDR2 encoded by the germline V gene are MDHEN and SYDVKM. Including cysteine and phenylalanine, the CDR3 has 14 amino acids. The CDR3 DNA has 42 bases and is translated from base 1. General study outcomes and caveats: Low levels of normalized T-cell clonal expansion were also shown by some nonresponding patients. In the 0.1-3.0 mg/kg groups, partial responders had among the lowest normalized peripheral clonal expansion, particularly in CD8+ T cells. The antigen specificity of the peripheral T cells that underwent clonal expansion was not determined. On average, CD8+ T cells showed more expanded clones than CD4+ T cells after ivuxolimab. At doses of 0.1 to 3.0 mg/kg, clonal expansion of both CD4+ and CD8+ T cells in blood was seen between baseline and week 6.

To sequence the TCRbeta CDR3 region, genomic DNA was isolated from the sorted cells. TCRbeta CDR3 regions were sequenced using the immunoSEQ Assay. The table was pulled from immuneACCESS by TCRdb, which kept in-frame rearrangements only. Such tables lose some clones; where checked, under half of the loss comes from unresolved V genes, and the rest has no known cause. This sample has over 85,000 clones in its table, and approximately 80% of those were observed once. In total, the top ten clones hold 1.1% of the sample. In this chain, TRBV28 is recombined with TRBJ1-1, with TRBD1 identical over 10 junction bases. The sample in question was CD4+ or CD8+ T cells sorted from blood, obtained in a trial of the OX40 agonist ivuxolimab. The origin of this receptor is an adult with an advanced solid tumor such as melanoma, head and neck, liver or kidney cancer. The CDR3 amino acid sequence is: CASSDRTGGAEAFF. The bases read TGTGCCAGCAGCGATAGGACAGGGGGGGCTGAAGCTTTCTTT.